The 27 T cell receptor beta chains below come from one sample, sequenced in a study of shared clonotypes between healthy human individuals. Selected positively for CCR7 and CD45RO-negative, naive CD8 cells excluded terminally differentiated effector memory CD45RA+ cells. Assay used: immunoSEQ multiplex PCR; TCRdb lists only in-frame clones, some missing. The table shows millions of clones, with roughly 91% occurring only once. Sequenced material: naive CD8+ T cells from PBMCs. These receptors came from a man aged 18 to 30 in good health. Some clones in this sample may be carry-over from other donors' samples.

This clone was recorded once. The V gene is TRBV10-3, the J gene TRBJ1-4; D unresolved. V dropped 2 bases and J dropped 12 bases, with 13 bases sitting between them. The CDR3 spans 13 residues. Germline lookup yields CDR1 ENHRY and CDR2 SYGVKD. The CDR3 bases are TGTGCCATCAGTGAGCCACCTCCAGGAGAACTGTTTTTT. As protein: CAISEPPPGELFF.

This sequence joins TRBV5-1 and TRBJ1-4; D not certain. The CDR3 sequence is 14 residues long. CDR1 is SGHRS and CDR2 is YFSETQ in the germline V gene. V was pared by 4 bases and J by 3 bases, with 10 bases between. The DNA of the CDR3 is TGCGCCAGCAGCCTAGCGGGATCTAATGAAAAACTGTTTTTT. Residues: CASSLAGSNEKLFF.

The J gene is TRBJ2-7, the V gene TRBV10-3; 7 bases fit TRBD1. CDR3 length: 15 residues. With 4 bases clipped from V and 2 bases from J, the junction kept 8 bases outside the gene matches. Germline V lookup: CDR1 ENHRY, CDR2 SYGVKD. The CDR3, as DNA: TGTGCCATCAGTGGGAGACAGGGTCTGACCTACGAGCAGTACTTC. Protein: CAISGRQGLTYEQYF.

The chain carries TRBV29-1 and TRBJ1-2; 7 positions match TRBD1. Unmatched junction bases numbered 5, after V lost 7 bases and J lost 0 bases. In germline, CDR1 is SQVTM, CDR2 ANQGSEA. CDR3 length: 13 amino acids. The CDR3 sequence: CSAGDRSNYGYTF. CDR3 DNA sequence: TGCAGCGCGGGGGACAGATCTAACTATGGCTACACCTTC.

The chain links TRBV28 to TRBJ2-1; D remains ambiguous. CDR1 and CDR2 from the germline V gene are MDHEN and SYDVKM. This CDR3 comprises 13 residues. V gave up 7 bases and J gave up 4 bases, with 11 bases separating them. As DNA, the CDR3 is TGTGCCAGCACCAAGTTCGTTTACAATGAGCAGTTCTTC. The encoded protein is CASTKFVYNEQFF.

This sequence joins TRBV15 and TRBJ1-2; no definite D call. Per the germline V gene, CDR1 is LNHNV and CDR2 is YYDKDF (reference sequence). The CDR3 length is 13 residues. Trimming left V 1 base short and J 3 bases short, with 6 bases between. CDR3 region: CATSRVMYYGYTF. The DNA of the CDR3 is TGTGCCACCAGCAGAGTCATGTACTATGGCTACACCTTC.

The V gene is TRBV28, the J gene TRBJ1-3; D unresolved. Germline CDR1 MDHEN, CDR2 SYDVKM. The CDR3 length is 15 residues. V shed 5 bases and J shed 4 bases, with 15 bases lying between them. Here the CDR3 reads CASSQSLLVGNTIYF. The CDR3 region has the DNA TGTGCCAGCAGTCAGTCTCTTCTGGTAGGAAACACCATATATTTT.

The chain is built from TRBV11-3 and TRBJ2-7; D is ambiguous. CDR3 length: 13 amino acids. CDR1 and CDR2 (germline): SGHNT, YENEEA. Trimming took 3 bases from V and 0 from J, leaving 6 bases between them. The DNA for the CDR3 is TGTGCCAGCAGCTTCGCAGGCTCCTACGAGCAGTACTTC. Translation: CASSFAGSYEQYF. Combining the CDR3 with reference TRBV11-3 and TRBJ2-7 gives the whole variable domain EAGVVQSPRYKIIEKKQPVAFWCNPISGHNTLYWYLQNLGQGPELLIRYENEEAVDDSQLPKDRFSAERLKGVDSTLKIQPAELGDSAVYLCASSFAGSYEQYFGPGTRLTVT.

J is TRBJ1-5 and V is TRBV19; a possible D gene is TRBD1 (6 bases). Germline V gene data show CDR1 as LNHDA and CDR2 as SQIVND (reference sequence). V was shortened by 6 bases and J by 6 bases, with 12 bases between the two germline ends. The CDR3 spans 13 residues. This chain's CDR3 is CASRQGSLQPQHF. Here the CDR3 DNA reads TGTGCCAGTAGACAGGGCTCGCTTCAGCCCCAGCATTTT.

As DNA, the CDR3 is TGTGCCAGCTCTTACACCGGCCTACCGGCGAACACCGGGGAGCTGTTTTTT. Translating gives CASSYTGLPANTGELFF. The chain carries TRBV18 and TRBJ2-2, with no clear D. The germline V gene encodes CDR1 KGHSH and CDR2 LQKENI. The CDR3 runs to 17 residues. The germline V and J ends were trimmed by 6 bases and 0 bases, with 17 bases remaining between them.

This sequence joins TRBV7-6 and TRBJ2-1; D is possibly TRBD2 (7 bases). This CDR3 has 17 residues. Germline CDR1 SGHVS, CDR2 FNYEAQ. V dropped 2 bases and J dropped 7 bases, with 21 bases sitting between them. DNA for the CDR3: TGTGCCAGCAGCTTATTGTCCCAGCGGGACATACGTAATGAGCAGTTCTTC. It codes for CASSLLSQRDIRNEQFF.

This sequence joins TRBV27 and TRBJ1-1; the D gene is possibly TRBD1 (5 bases). The V gene lost 2 bases and the J gene lost 3 bases, with 13 bases spanning the gap. The CDR3 runs to 15 residues. Per the germline V gene, CDR1 is MNHEY and CDR2 is SMNVEV (reference sequence). The CDR3 region is CASSLAGTLYTEAFF. The CDR3 region has the DNA TGTGCCAGCAGTTTAGCAGGGACGCTGTACACTGAAGCTTTCTTT.

This sequence joins TRBV7-9 and TRBJ2-1; no firm D call. CDR1 is SEHNR and CDR2 is FQNEAQ in the germline V gene (reference sequence). This CDR3 has 16 amino acids. V was shortened by 5 bases and J by 7 bases, with 21 bases between the two germline ends. In DNA form, the CDR3 reads TGTGCCAGCAGCGCGGTCCGGGCCAGTCCCTCGAATGAGCAGTTCTTC. Protein product: CASSAVRASPSNEQFF.

The chain couples TRBV19 to TRBJ2-1; D remains unclear. Per the germline V gene, CDR1 is LNHDA and CDR2 is SQIVND (reference sequence). This CDR3 spans 11 amino acids. The CDR3 here is CACGPLGQQFF. The CDR3 DNA follows: TGTGCTTGCGGTCCCCTGGGTCAGCAGTTCTTC.

CDR3 sequence (DNA): TGTGCCAGTAGTATGAAGAGGCAGGGCGCCAGGGACAATGAGCAGTTCTTC. This translates into CASSMKRQGARDNEQFF. This chain uses TRBV19 with TRBJ2-1; D might be TRBD1 (5 bases). Germline values: CDR1 LNHDA, CDR2 SQIVND (reference sequence). V dropped 3 bases and J dropped 5 bases, with 20 bases sitting between them. The CDR3 is 17 residues long.

CDR3 sequence reads: CSVSGSEQFF. The CDR3 DNA is TGCAGCGTTAGCGGGAGTGAGCAGTTCTTC. V is TRBV29-1 and J is TRBJ2-1, with TRBD2 matching 8 bases. Germline assignment: CDR1 SQVTM and CDR2 ANQGSEA. CDR3 length: 10 amino acids. After removal of 5 bases from V and 9 bases from J, the junction contained 0 bases not matched to a gene.

The CDR3 sequence is CASSYAQGPGELFF. The DNA for the CDR3 is TGTGCCAGCAGTTACGCCCAAGGTCCCGGGGAGCTGTTTTTT. The rearrangement links TRBV6-5 to TRBJ2-2; no reliable D call. This CDR3 is built from 14 residues. From germline, CDR1 is MNHEY and CDR2 SVGAGI. V lost 2 bases, J lost 6 bases, and 10 bases lay in between.

The gene calls are TRBV19 and TRBJ1-1; D not resolved. This CDR3 spans 13 amino acids. Germline-derived CDR1 and CDR2 are LNHDA and SQIVND (reference sequence). V was trimmed by 4 bases and J by 3 bases, leaving 9 bases between them. The CDR3 protein is CASSTRRDTEAFF. The CDR3 DNA reads TGTGCCAGTAGTACCAGGAGAGACACTGAAGCTTTCTTT.

The chain employs TRBV7-5 and TRBJ1-1; TRBD1, the table's D call, lacks a check against the DNA. TRBV7-5 is tagged as a pseudogene. This CDR3 is built from 16 residues. The CDR3 DNA sequence: TGTGTCATTAGGGGACAGGGACCCGAAATGAACACTGAAGCTTTCTTT. Protein sequence: CVIRGQGPEMNTEAFF.

This chain joins TRBV28 and TRBJ2-2, with 10 bases lining up with TRBD2. The V gene end was trimmed by 4 bases and the J gene end by 4 bases; junction bases not matched to a gene: 0. Germline CDR1 and CDR2: MDHEN and SYDVKM. CDR3 size: 14 residues. CDR3 sequence (DNA): TGTGCCAGCAGTTGGACTAGCGGCACCGGGGAGCTGTTTTTT. Protein product: CASSWTSGTGELFF.

In its sample, this clone was seen a few times. V and J are TRBV19 and TRBJ1-1; D is uncertain. Germline V CDR1 and CDR2: LNHDA, SQIVND (reference sequence). This CDR3 contains 11 residues. V was pared by 3 bases and J by 8 bases, with 7 bases between. Here the CDR3 reads CASSMPREAFF. DNA for the CDR3: TGTGCCAGTAGTATGCCCAGGGAAGCTTTCTTT.

Comments on this clone: Other DNA sequences in the sample encode the same CDR3. The V call is TRBV11-1, the J call TRBJ1-1, with D perhaps matching TRBD1 (6 bases). The germline V and J ends were trimmed by 5 bases and 1 base, with 8 bases remaining between them. Germline lookup yields CDR1 SGHAT and CDR2 FQDESV (reference sequence). The CDR3 is 13 residues long. The DNA of the CDR3 is TGTGCCAGCAGCCTACAGGGGAACACTGAAGCTTTCTTT. The encoded protein is CASSLQGNTEAFF.

J is TRBJ2-7 and V is TRBV6-1, with D tentatively TRBD1 (5 bases). The CDR3 extends over 15 amino acids. V dropped 2 bases and J dropped 6 bases, with 17 bases sitting between them. Germline lookup yields CDR1 MNHNS and CDR2 SASEGT. CDR3 amino acids: CASSEMRTAQGEQYF. CDR3 nucleotides: TGTGCCAGCAGTGAAATGCGGACGGCGCAGGGCGAGCAGTACTTC.

The chain links TRBV27 to TRBJ2-1, with D perhaps matching TRBD1 or TRBD2 (6 bases each). Germline CDR1 and CDR2: MNHEY and SMNVEV (reference sequence). The CDR3 extends over 16 amino acids. Trimming pared 6 bases from V and 6 bases from J, leaving 21 bases between. The CDR3 DNA follows: TGTGCCAGCAGGCTACAGGGACTGGTTCGAGTCAATGAGCAGTTCTTC. Its translation: CASRLQGLVRVNEQFF.

V usage is TRBV5-1 and J usage is TRBJ2-7, with a tentative D call TRBD1 (6 bases). The CDR3 runs 11 residues. CDR1 and CDR2 from the germline V gene are SGHRS and YFSETQ. The V end was cut by 5 bases, the J end by 6 bases, with 9 bases between. This CDR3 reads CASRAGAEQYF. DNA of the CDR3: TGCGCCAGCAGAGCAGGGGCCGAGCAGTACTTC.

V usage is TRBV21-1 and J usage is TRBJ1-4; the tabulated D call, TRBD1, remains unverified against the DNA. TRBV21-1 is flagged as a pseudogene. The CDR3 consists of 15 residues. CDR3 bases: TGTGCCAGCAGCAAGAGGGGGCTCCAAAATGAAAAACTGTTTTTT. It encodes CASSKRGLQNEKLFF.

This chain uses TRBV30 with TRBJ2-2; 8 bases fit TRBD2. The V and J ends lost 0 bases and 8 bases, in that order; junction bases with no gene match: 11. The length of the CDR3 is 16 residues. Germline V gene data show CDR1 as GTSNPN and CDR2 as SVGIG (reference sequence). CDR3 in DNA: TGTGCCTGGAGTGTCAGTAGCGGGATGAGAAGAGGGGAGCTGTTTTTT. Its translation: CAWSVSSGMRRGELFF.